This record looks at one TCR beta chain sequence and its context. This sample was taken from a study of blood T cell repertoires in COVID-19. Participant age was 18 to 89 years, and participants resided in 20 to 30 US areas. Recovered Cohort 3 donors showed two negative PCRs, clearance, or symptom resolution. The CDR3 has 13 residues. The V and J ends lost 2 bases and 7 bases respectively, with 12 bases between them. The germline CDR1 and CDR2 sequences are GTSNPN and SVGIG (reference sequence). In the source study's methods: How many nucleated cells were present was estimated from reference gene primer amplification. Measured with immunoSEQ multiplex PCR; TCRdb has only the in-frame clones, and not every one. From that table come the V and J calls and clone size; the DNA was used to work out D and trimming. The table lists roughly 250,000 clones, 70% to 90% of them singletons.

The rearrangement uses TRBV30 and TRBJ2-1; D is possibly TRBD2 (6 bases). This clonotype originated in a woman between 45 and 65 years old who had recovered from COVID-19. The sample consisted of PBMCs or T cells enriched from blood (not recorded which). In DNA form, the CDR3 reads TGTGCCTGGAGTCGGAGGGCCGGTAATGAGCAGTTCTTC. Amino acid sequence: CAWSRRAGNEQFF.